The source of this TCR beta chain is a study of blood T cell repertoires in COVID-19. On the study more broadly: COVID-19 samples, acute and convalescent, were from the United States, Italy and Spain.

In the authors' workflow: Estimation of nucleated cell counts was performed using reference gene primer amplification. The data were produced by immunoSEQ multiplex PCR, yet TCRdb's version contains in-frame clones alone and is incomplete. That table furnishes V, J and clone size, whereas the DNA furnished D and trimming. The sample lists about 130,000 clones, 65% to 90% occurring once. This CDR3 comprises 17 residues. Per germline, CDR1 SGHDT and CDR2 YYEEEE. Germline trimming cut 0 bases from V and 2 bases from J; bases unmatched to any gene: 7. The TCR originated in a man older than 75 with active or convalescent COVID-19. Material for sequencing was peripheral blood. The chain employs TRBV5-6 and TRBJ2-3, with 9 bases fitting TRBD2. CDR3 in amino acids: CASSLVVAGANTDTQYF. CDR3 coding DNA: TGTGCCAGCAGCTTGGTAGTAGCGGGAGCTAACACAGATACGCAGTATTTT. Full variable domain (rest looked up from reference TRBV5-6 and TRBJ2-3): DAGVTQSPTHLIKTRGQQVTLRCSPKSGHDTVSWYQQALGQGPQFIFQYYEEEERQRGNFPDRFSGHQFPNYSSELNVNALLLGDSALYLCASSLVVAGANTDTQYFGPGTRLTVL.